The text below deals with one TCR beta chain. This clone was seen a few times. The specificity of this receptor is unknown. Base quality data are lacking; no much larger clone is found one base away. This record belongs to a study of cytomegalovirus exposure and HLA in healthy donors listed by TCRdb under 2017. A note on the overall study: In an earlier analysis of 550 to 750 of the donors, 276 Gb of sequence data and about 110 million unique TCR beta sequences from about 180 million T cells were reported. Approximately 300 gigabases of sequencing data and approximately 85 million unique TCR sequences were included in an early release covering under 650 HLA-typed donors. The genetic ancestry cluster associated with self-reported Caucasian donors included 81% of the roughly 400 genotyped donors. The study aimed to test whether signatures of past pathogen exposure could be identified by cataloging public T cell receptors. The study profiled the T cell repertoires of 550 to 700 subjects by immunosequencing and related them to cytomegalovirus serostatus. A separate validation cohort of about 110 different subjects was used in addition to the roughly 720-subject first cohort. To predict cytomegalovirus infection status, the study brought together high-throughput TCR immunosequencing, statistical association of individual TCRs with disease status, and machine learning. A later analysis re-examined previously published TCR beta repertoires from about 700 donors and added high-resolution HLA genotyping to investigate patterns of TCR occurrence. The later analysis used no new phenotypic data to find candidate immune exposures, relying instead on TCR beta sequences and their occurrence across donors. An earlier analysis of more than 450 of the donors used high-throughput TCR beta sequencing to judge whether each TCR beta V gene segment behaved as functional or pseudogenic. Donor age, sex, ethnicity and CMV serostatus were collected together with the repertoire data. A later genetic analysis used genome-wide SNP genotypes for about 55% of the 666 donors, treating that subset as a discovery cohort. Every repertoire in the discovery cohort had been generated on one and the same sequencing platform. HLA typing covered class I and class II loci at four-digit resolution. Typing coverage varied by locus: roughly 629-630 donors for A, B, C, DRB1 and DQB1; some 520 for DQA1; approximately 570 for DPA1; some 470 for DPB1. Roughly 5 DR-DQ haplotypes were treated as single units for association and clustering because of strong linkage in the cohort. Among around 400 genotyped donors of the cohort, an average of about 240,000 unique TCR beta nucleotide sequences were sequenced per donor, about a sixth of them non-productive.

Receptor amplification or capture employed the immunoSEQ multiplex PCR assay. The multiplex PCR relied on a mix of 60 forward primers for TCR Vbeta segments and 13 reverse primers for TCR Jbeta segments. The CDR3 region of rearranged TCR beta genes was amplified from genomic DNA by a multiplex PCR assay. The amplified TCR beta libraries were sequenced on the Illumina HiSeq System as 87-base-pair reads. Per the original workflow: Across the 666 repertoires, a later analysis counted 60 million to 90 million unique TCR beta chains, roughly 11 million of which were shared by at least two donors. Raw reads were error-corrected and collapsed into unique sequences by a nearest-neighbor algorithm in which closely related sequences were merged to remove PCR and sequencing errors. V, D and J gene segments were assigned by aligning CDR3 sequences to IMGT reference sequences. For a sequence to be retained, a match of at least six nucleotides was required to both a V gene segment and a J gene segment. A rearrangement counted as productive if the CDR3 had no stop codons and remained in frame with V and J, and every other rearrangement counted as non-productive. CDR3 was defined according to IMGT convention as the region running from the second conserved V-encoded cysteine to the conserved J-encoded phenylalanine. Sequences without an unambiguous match to a single V gene segment were excluded from the earlier analysis of several hundred of the donors. In an earlier analysis of 450 to 700 of the donors, V segments were called functional above 56.7% productive rearrangements and were called segregating when the between-donor standard deviation exceeded 5%. A statistical classification framework was developed to diagnose cytomegalovirus status using the catalog of TCR beta chain sequences. V and J gene assignment, in a later analysis, came from comparing TCR nucleotide sequences with IMGT/GENE-DB human TR gene sequences. Using the TCRdist pipeline, a later analysis assigned CDR3 sequences along with most-parsimonious VDJ recombination scenarios. In a later analysis, each TCR beta chain was defined by its CDR3 amino acid sequence together with its V-gene family, and reads lacking a unique V-gene family were excluded. As a way to deal with suspected cross-contamination and a sequencing artifact, a later analysis dropped over 550 nucleotide sequences that were highly shared and had low generation probability. A later analysis calculated a clonal expansion index for each public chain from normalized within-repertoire ranks of inferred template counts. In a later analysis, generation probabilities were computed using a VDJ recombination model fitted to out-of-frame rearrangements, and the results were checked against IGoR. In a later analysis, hypergeometric tests were used to score TCR-TCR, TCR-HLA and TCR-CMV co-occurrence, with a repertoire-size bias correction applied to TCR pairs. To estimate false discovery rates, a later analysis permuted the HLA or CMV assignments 20 times. In a later analysis, co-occurring TCRs were grouped using DBSCAN, with TCRdist sequence similarity added in when clustering inside HLA-allele-positive subsets. For co-occurrence clustering, repertoires with fewer than 30,000 or more than 120,000 public chains were excluded, along with five or six repertoires with anomalous nucleotide sharing. The immuneACCESS repertoire file appears here via TCRdb, limited to in-frame rearrangements. These files lack a portion of the clones; in checked studies, under half of the deficit traces to unresolved V genes, and the cause of the others is not known. V and J calls and clone size are given by that table; D and trimming were obtained from the DNA. The table for this sample lists some 160,000 clones; around four fifths of them were counted only once. The ten largest clones represent approximately 1.5% of the sample.

The CDR3 has 14 amino acids, counting the end cysteine and phenylalanine. The read is trimmed to its CDR3 DNA, 42 bases read in frame from base 1. The germline V gene gives CDR1 as SNHLY and CDR2 as FYNNEI. Trimming removed 6 bases from V and 4 bases from J; the gene matches leave 8 bases unexplained. The cohort comprised some 700 healthy bone marrow donors. Cohort members were all nominally healthy when sampled, although unrecorded immune exposures were likely present. The donor tested CMV seronegative, placing the donor among the 350 or so seronegative members of the cohort. Every donor gave a peripheral blood sample, and the peripheral blood mononuclear cells from that sample were used for TCR beta sequencing. The Qiagen DNeasy Blood Extraction Kit was used to extract genomic DNA from the blood cell samples. Overall study results and their limits: Compared with equally common non-associated chains, HLA-associated TCR beta chains in a later analysis were more clonally expanded and had lower generation probabilities. A later analysis found that TCR association rates varied across HLA loci, with DRB1 alleles showing the most associated TCRs and HLA-C alleles the fewest. A further reported finding was that TCR beta sequences accurately predicted the HLA-A and HLA-B alleles for most subjects in the first cohort. Linkage disequilibrium might explain the correlated functional status among segregating V segments, but an unknown experimental factor could not be ruled out. V-gene and J-gene trimming of TCR beta chains was associated with a missense DCLRE1C variant in a later genetic analysis, and the association was replicated in an independent cohort. At a false discovery rate of 0.05, a later analysis linked 15,000 to 20,000 TCR beta sequences to specific HLA alleles. Some IMGT-functional V segments, including TRBV6-2 and TRBV6-3, could not be told apart with the 87-base-pair reads, so those segments were excluded. In a later genetic analysis, fewer N-insertions in productive TCRs were reported among donors in an Asian-associated ancestry cluster than the roughly 710-donor mean. Roughly uniform sequencing depth across donors was assumed in presence/absence analyses, although this assumption may not hold. According to the authors, the approach could potentially be generalized to other disease states and immunological phenotypes. In vitro tests confirmed that a few of the cytomegalovirus-associated TCR beta chains recognize cytomegalovirus antigens. This cohort had only TCR beta chains sequenced, and the lack of alpha or paired-chain data limited which features could be detected. A later analysis found that most CMV-associated TCR beta chains appeared HLA-restricted, with HLA associations seemingly driven largely by CMV exposure. In an earlier analysis of a few hundred of the donors, most TCR beta V segments were observed in productive rearrangements about 87% or about 30% of the time, broadly matching IMGT annotations. Because HLA typing was unavailable for some donors at each locus, only the typed subset was used in association tests. Across donors, most TCR sequences were observed very rarely, whereas some public TCRs were present in many individuals. Several of the top co-occurrence clusters appeared to be linked to parvovirus B19, influenza, CMV and Epstein-Barr virus, according to a later analysis. A total of 150 or so TCR beta chains were listed by the study as associated with cytomegalovirus. Immune exposure information for the cohort was limited to CMV serostatus. Because counts were too low, seventeen rarely observed V segments, including chromosome 9 orphons, were excluded from the earlier analysis of fewer than 650 of the donors. A cluster of highly shared sequence variants was judged likely to represent a technical artifact of the sequencing pipeline. Assigning TCR associations to individual alleles was difficult when HLA alleles, especially DR and DQ, strongly co-occurred. The classifier was reported to diagnose cytomegalovirus status with high specificity and sensitivity in both the original and validation cohorts.

This TCR came from a young woman in good health and CMV-seronegative. Input material: PBMCs. This receptor chain uses TRBV2 and TRBJ2-7, and TRBD1 matches 8 of the central bases. The DNA sequence reads TGTGCCAGCAGGGTGGGGCAGGGGGCGTACGAGCAGTACTTC. Its protein is CASRVGQGAYEQYF.